This paragraph covers one TCR beta chain sequence. Its antigen is not known. This sample is part of a study of OX40 agonist ivuxolimab in advanced cancers. TCRdb keeps only in-frame clones here, not all; method: immunoSEQ multiplex PCR. The sample has just under 75,000 clones; 92% are singletons. Study conclusions and caveats: Among T cells, CD8+ cells averaged more expanded clones than CD4+ cells. Clonal expansion by week 6 occurred in CD4+ and CD8+ blood T cells (at 0.1 to 3.0 mg/kg).

Germline CDR1 LNHDA, CDR2 SQIVND (reference sequence). Trimming removed 3 bases at V and 0 bases at J, with 10 bases between. The CDR3 is 15 residues long. J is TRBJ2-3 and V is TRBV19; no definite D call. The receptor was derived from an adult with an advanced solid tumor such as melanoma, head and neck, liver or kidney cancer. This sample comprised CD4+ or CD8+ T cells sorted from blood, obtained in a trial of the OX40 agonist ivuxolimab. The DNA for the CDR3 is TGTGCCAGTAGTATCGAAGGATCTAGCACAGATACGCAGTATTTT. This sequence encodes CASSIEGSSTDTQYF.